This T cell receptor beta chain appears in the sequencing data of a study of post-analysis software for immune sequencing data (dated by TCRdb to between 2014 and 2016). About the full investigation: Disease courses on record covered relapsing-remitting, secondary progressive and progressive-relapsing multiple sclerosis, though some patients had no subtype annotation. Patient repertoires were compared against roughly 12 previously published healthy control repertoires from donors aged roughly 6 to 26 years. A subset of samples was prepared in parallel using single-end sample barcoding, then pooled and co-amplified after Illumina adapter ligation. What the study reported, not specific to this receptor: The control group was slightly older than the multiple sclerosis patient group. Multiple sclerosis patients had significantly lower normalized Chao1 diversity than controls, a result that suggests substantial peripheral T-cell clonal expansion. Direct clustering with F measure showed strong co-clustering of samples prepared in the same batch, prompting a batch-effect correction. Patients showed significantly higher frequencies than controls for roughly five TRBV segments, among them TRBV5-6, TRBV5-1 and TRBV20-1.

Library generation was performed with PCR. TCRdb lists the instrument as Illumina HiSeq 2500. To reduce PCR and sequencing biases, unique molecular identifiers were incorporated into the TCR beta cDNA libraries. Some 500,000 cDNA molecules were obtained for every 1 to 10 million input T cells, so each molecule roughly corresponded to one T cell. The patient libraries were prepared and sequenced using the same protocol as the earlier healthy control dataset. Within a given batch, samples were prepared together, multiplexed and sequenced on the same HiSeq lane. On the study's bioinformatics: MIGEC was used to process the raw barcoded reads, and molecular identifier groups with only a single read were discarded before consensus assembly and CDR3 extraction. Clonotype tables were post-analysed with VDJtools, and diversity was normalized by down-sampling all datasets to the smallest sample size. In repertoire overlap clustering, CDR3 amino acid sequences, but not nucleotide sequences, were matched to correct batch-related cross-sample contamination. TCRdb applied fastp at Q25 and MiXCR to the public reads, then kept only in-frame beta chains. CDR3 protein sequences are deduplicated, and each keeps its most common genes and DNA. These V and J calls originate from TCRdb's pipeline instead of the authors' own analysis. The sample table records about 540,000 distinct CDR3 sequences; 34% of these occur just once. The top ten clonotypes cover about 6% of the sample.

V is pared back by 2 bases and J by 1 base, with 8 bases lying between the germline termini. The CDR3 covers 14 residues, taking in both the cysteine and the phenylalanine. The entry retains the CDR3 DNA only, 42 bases that are in frame from base 1. Sequences MNHEY (CDR1) and SMNVEV (CDR2) are obtained from the germline V gene (reference sequence). TCR beta repertoires were profiled from peripheral blood of roughly 13 young patients with multiple sclerosis to demonstrate the VDJtools post-analysis software. The patients with multiple sclerosis were children and adolescents between roughly 6 and 17 years of age. A few counts support this clonotype. There is no known antigen for this receptor. Base qualities are not at hand, and no much larger clone is one base apart.

Recombination connected TRBV27 to TRBJ2-5; too little of a D gene remains to name it. This TCR derives from a girl under 18 with multiple sclerosis. The sample taken for sequencing was blood. CDR3 sequence: CASSLTDTQETQYF. The DNA reads TGTGCCAGCAGTTTAACGGATACCCAAGAGACCCAGTACTTC.